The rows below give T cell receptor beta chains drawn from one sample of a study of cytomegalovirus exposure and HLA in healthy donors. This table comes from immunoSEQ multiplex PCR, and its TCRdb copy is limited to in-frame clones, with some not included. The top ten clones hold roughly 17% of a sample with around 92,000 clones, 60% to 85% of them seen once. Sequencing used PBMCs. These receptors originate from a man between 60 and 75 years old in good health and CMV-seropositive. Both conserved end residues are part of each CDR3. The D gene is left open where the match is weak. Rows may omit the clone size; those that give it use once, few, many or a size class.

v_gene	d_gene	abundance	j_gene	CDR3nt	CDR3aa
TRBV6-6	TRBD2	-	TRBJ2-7	TGTGCCACAGAAGCGGGGGCCTCCTACGAGCAGTACTTC	CATEAGASYEQYF
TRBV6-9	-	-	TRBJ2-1	TGTGCCCTCGGCAGGTCCTACAATGAGCAGTTCTTC	CALGRSYNEQFF
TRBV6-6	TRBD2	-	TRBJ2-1	TGTGCCAGCAGCCCAAATAGCGGGGGGCCCTACAATGAGCAGTTCTTC	CASSPNSGGPYNEQFF
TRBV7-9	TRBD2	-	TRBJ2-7	TGTGCCAGCAGCGGACGGGAGGGTAGATCCTCCTACGAGCAGTACTTC	CASSGREGRSSYEQYF
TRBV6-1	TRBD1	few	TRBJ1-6	TGTGCCAGCAGTGACCGACAGGGTATGTCACCCCTCCACTTT	CASSDRQGMSPLHF
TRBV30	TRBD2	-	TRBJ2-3	TGTGCCTGGAGCCGAGCGGGGGGCACAGATACGCAGTATTTT	CAWSRAGGTDTQYF
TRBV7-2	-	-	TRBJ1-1	TGTGCCAGCAGCTCGGCGGTCCGGAACACTGAAGCTTTCTTT	CASSSAVRNTEAFF
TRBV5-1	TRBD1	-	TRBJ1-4	TGCGCCAGCAGCCGCGGACAGGGGGACGAAAAACTGTTTTTT	CASSRGQGDEKLFF
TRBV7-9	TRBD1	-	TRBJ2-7	TGTGCCAGCAGCTTAGGGGGGACAGGCTCCTACGAGCAGTACTTC	CASSLGGTGSYEQYF
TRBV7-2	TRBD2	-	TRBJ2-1	TGTGCCAGCAGCCGCGGGGGGGCCCTACCCTACAATGAGCAGTTCTTC	CASSRGGALPYNEQFF
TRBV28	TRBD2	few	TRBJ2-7	TGTGCCAGCGGCCCCGGGACTAGCGGGGGTCCATCCTACGAGCAGTACTTC	CASGPGTSGGPSYEQYF
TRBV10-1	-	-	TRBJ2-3	TGCGCCAGCAGTTCGGGACTCCAGCCGGTTCCCACAGATACGCAGTATTTT	CASSSGLQPVPTDTQYF
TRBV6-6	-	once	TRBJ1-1	TGTGCCAGCAGCCTTAGCCCAAACACTGAAGCTTTCTTT	CASSLSPNTEAFF
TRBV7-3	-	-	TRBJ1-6	TGTGCCAGCAGCCCCGGACAACCTAATTCACCCCTCCACTTT	CASSPGQPNSPLHF
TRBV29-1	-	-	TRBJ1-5	TGCAGCGCTGGGAGCGGGGATCAGCCCCAGCATTTT	CSAGSGDQPQHF
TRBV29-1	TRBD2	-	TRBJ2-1	TGCAGCGTTGCCCGGGGACTAGTACCCCCCAATGAGCAGTTCTTC	CSVARGLVPPNEQFF
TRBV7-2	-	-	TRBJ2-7	TGTGCCAGCAGCCCCAGGGCGGGACAGTTTTTCTACGAGCAGTACTTC	CASSPRAGQFFYEQYF
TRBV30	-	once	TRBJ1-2	TGTGCCTGGCCTAGGGGGGGATACCATGGCTACACCTTC	CAWPRGGYHGYTF
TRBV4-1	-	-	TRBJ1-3	TGCGCCAGCAGCCAAGATACAGGGCCTGGAAACACCATATATTTT	CASSQDTGPGNTIYF
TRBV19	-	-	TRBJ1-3	TGTGCCAGTAGTCCGACCGACAGGCTCAGCTCTGGAAACACCATATATTTT	CASSPTDRLSSGNTIYF
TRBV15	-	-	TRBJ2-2	TGTGCCACCGTGGACACACCGAACACCGGGGAGCTGTTTTTT	CATVDTPNTGELFF
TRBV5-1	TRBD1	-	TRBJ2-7	TGCGCCAGCAGCTTGAATCCGGGACAGACTATAGAGCAGTACTTC	CASSLNPGQTIEQYF
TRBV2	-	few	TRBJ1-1	TGTGCCACATCTCGGGGGGAGTGGGACACTGAAGCTTTCTTT	CATSRGEWDTEAFF
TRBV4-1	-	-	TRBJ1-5	TGCGCCAGCAGCCAAGAGGCGGGGCTTACCAATCAGCCCCAGCATTTT	CASSQEAGLTNQPQHF
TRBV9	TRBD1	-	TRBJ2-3	TGTGCCAGCAGCGTAGAGGGGACAGGGAGAGGAGATACGCAGTATTTT	CASSVEGTGRGDTQYF
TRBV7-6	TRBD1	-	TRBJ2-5	TGTGCCAGCAGCGTCCAGGGGGCCGGGGAGACCCAGTACTTC	CASSVQGAGETQYF
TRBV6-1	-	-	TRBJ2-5	TGTGCCAGCAGTGAGTGGGGGCGGGAGACCCAGTACTTC	CASSEWGRETQYF
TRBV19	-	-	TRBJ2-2	TGTGCCAGTAGAAAACAAGCGCCTAACACCGGGGAGCTGTTTTTT	CASRKQAPNTGELFF
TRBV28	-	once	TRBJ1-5	TGTGCCAGCAGTTTGGACAGTAGCAATCAGCCCCAGCATTTT	CASSLDSSNQPQHF
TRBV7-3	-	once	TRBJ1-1	TGTGCCAGCAGCTTCCATGCAGGGGTTGGGAACACTGAAGCTTTCTTT	CASSFHAGVGNTEAFF
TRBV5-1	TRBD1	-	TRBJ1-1	TGCGCCAGCAGCTTGGGGGCCGGAGACAGGGGCCGCCGGGCCATGAACACTGAAGCTTTCTTT	CASSLGAGDRGRRAMNTEAFF
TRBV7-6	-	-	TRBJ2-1	TGTGCCAGCAGCTTAGCCAATTACAATGAGCAGTTCTTC	CASSLANYNEQFF
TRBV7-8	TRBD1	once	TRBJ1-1	TGTGCCAGCAGCTTGTCTCGGACAGGGGTCATGAACACTGAAGCTTTCTTT	CASSLSRTGVMNTEAFF
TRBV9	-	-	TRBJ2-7	TGTGCCAGCAGCGTAGGAGGGCAGTTATTATCCTACGAGCAGTACTTC	CASSVGGQLLSYEQYF
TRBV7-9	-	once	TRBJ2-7	TGTGCCAGCATCTCGGTCAGAGGCGAGCAGTACTTC	CASISVRGEQYF